This entry lists 5 T cell receptor beta chains sequenced from one sample in a study of cytomegalovirus exposure and HLA in healthy donors. A multiplex PCR was run with 60 Vbeta primers and 13 Jbeta primers. Libraries were prepared by immunoSEQ multiplex PCR; TCRdb keeps only in-frame clonotypes and omits some of them. The sample lists 200,000 to 250,000 clones; just under 80% were seen once. The sequenced material came from PBMCs. Receptors originate from a boy younger than 18 in good health and CMV-seronegative.

This clone was counted between two and nine times. V is TRBV30 and J is TRBJ1-2; D is possibly TRBD1 (5 bases). Germline V gene sequence: CDR1 GTSNPN, CDR2 SVGIG (reference sequence). The CDR3 totals 13 residues. The ends were cut back, 0 bases at V and 0 bases at J, with 5 bases in the middle. The CDR3 spells CAWSVQANYGYTF. The CDR3 DNA sequence: TGTGCCTGGAGTGTACAGGCTAACTATGGCTACACCTTC.

The chain recombines TRBV7-9 with TRBJ2-7; the match to TRBD1 covers 9 bases. CDR3 size: 15 residues. The junction had 2 bases not matched to a gene; V was cut back by 1 base and J by 1 base. CDR1 and CDR2 from the germline V gene are SEHNR and FQNEAQ (reference sequence). In nucleotides, the CDR3 is TGTGCCAGCAGCTTAGAGACAGGGGGTTCCTACGAGCAGTACTTC. This translates into CASSLETGGSYEQYF.

The chain couples TRBV19 to TRBJ1-1; TRBD1 matches at 8 bases. CDR1 is LNHDA, CDR2 SQIVND, per germline (reference sequence). The CDR3 consists of 13 residues. The V segment lost 5 bases and the J segment 4 bases; nucleotides outside the gene matches: 3. The CDR3 nucleotides are TGTGCCAGTAGTCAAGACAGGGGCACTGAAGCTTTCTTT. The encoded protein is CASSQDRGTEAFF.

This clone appeared a few times. J is TRBJ1-1 and V is TRBV5-1, with TRBD1 matching over 11 bases. The CDR3 has 15 residues. J lost 0 bases, V lost 4 bases, and 2 bases had no gene match. CDR1 and CDR2 (germline): SGHRS, YFSETQ. CDR3 region: CASSPGQGVNTEAFF. The CDR3 DNA reads TGCGCCAGCAGCCCGGGACAGGGGGTGAACACTGAAGCTTTCTTT.

There are a few counts of this clone. This chain links TRBV5-5 with TRBJ1-2, with 9 bases matching TRBD1. J was trimmed by 6 bases and V by 4 bases; bases with no gene match: 7. The CDR3 sequence is 14 residues long. CDR1 and CDR2 from the germline V gene are SGHKS and YYEKEE (reference sequence). The CDR3 nucleotides are TGTGCCAGCAGCGGAGGACAGGGGCACCATGGCTACACCTTC. This codes for CASSGGQGHHGYTF.